Here is one T cell receptor beta chain with its context. What it recognizes is unknown. This specimen belongs to a study of shared clonotypes between healthy human individuals. Study-wide context: Plates per donor: three CD4 naive, three CD4 memory, two CD8 naive, one CD8 memory.

Only in-frame clones appear in the TCRdb table, and some are missing; sequencing was by immunoSEQ multiplex PCR. The profile shows about 1 million clones, under 80% of them singletons. Findings and caveats of the study: Naive subsets typically showed greater estimated richness than memory subsets.

Looked up from germline, CDR1 is SGHRS and CDR2 is YFSETQ. J gave up 2 bases and V 0 bases, and 6 bases lay outside the gene matches. This CDR3 is built from 16 residues. The sequence came from a young man in good health. The sequencing sample was made of memory CD4+ T cells sorted from blood. The sample's subset: CD45RA-negative fraction. The chain couples TRBV5-1 to TRBJ2-3; 7 positions match TRBD2. The CDR3 DNA reads TGCGCCAGCAGCTTGGATGCAGGGACTAACACAGATACGCAGTATTTT. As protein: CASSLDAGTNTDTQYF. The entire variable domain, with the rest obtained from reference TRBV5-1 and TRBJ2-3, is as follows: KAGVTQTPRYLIKTRGQQVTLSCSPISGHRSVSWYQQTPGQGLQFLFEYFSETQRNKGNFPGRFSGRQFSNSRSEMNVSTLELGDSALYLCASSLDAGTNTDTQYFGPGTRLTVL.